These 5 T cell receptor beta chains were sequenced from one sample in a study of CDR3 diversity in severe acne. Each CDR3 protein is one row after TCRdb ran MiXCR on the PCR reads. The top ten clones hold around 10% of a sample with around 85,000 distinct CDR3 sequences, roughly 49% of them seen once. Source material: blood. These receptor sequences come from a male donor with severe acne vulgaris.

This clonotype has a count of ten or more. The J gene is TRBJ1-6, the V gene TRBV7-2; D possibly corresponds to TRBD1 (5 bases). V was shortened by 7 bases and J by 7 bases, with 17 bases between the two germline ends. The CDR3 consists of 15 residues. Germline lookup yields CDR1 SGHTA and CDR2 FQGNSA. DNA for the CDR3: TGTGCCAGCACCCCAAGAGAGGGGTACAATTCACCCCTCCACTTT. Amino acid sequence: CASTPREGYNSPLHF.

Details on this clonotype: A much larger clone lies one base from this, so it may be a read error. The gene calls are TRBV20-1 and TRBJ2-3; D is possibly TRBD2 (6 bases). V lost 5 bases, J lost 4 bases, and 22 bases lay in between. Germline V gene data show CDR1 as DFQATT and CDR2 as SNEGSKA (reference sequence). The CDR3 consists of 16 residues. The CDR3 DNA sequence: TGCAGTGCTCAGGGTGGGACGGAGGGATCCCCAGATACGCAGTATTTT. Protein product: CSAQGGTEGSPDTQYF.

This clonotype was found many times. This chain links TRBV6-5 with TRBJ2-7; D perhaps matches TRBD1 (6 bases). Germline V gene sequence: CDR1 MNHEY, CDR2 SVGAGI. With 2 bases removed from V and 7 bases from J, the gap between germline ends came to 18 bases. The CDR3 runs to 15 residues. The CDR3 DNA reads as TGTGCCAGCAGTTACGCTTACAGGGAGCGTCAAGAGCAGTACTTC. This encodes CASSYAYRERQEQYF.

This clonotype was counted between two and nine times. J is TRBJ2-7 and V is TRBV6-5; 10 bases fit TRBD1. After removal of 6 bases from V and 7 bases from J, the junction contained 6 bases not matched to a gene. Looked up from germline, CDR1 is MNHEY and CDR2 is SVGAGI. The CDR3 extends over 13 amino acids. The chain's CDR3 is CASRRQGAGEQYF. As DNA, the CDR3 is TGTGCCAGCAGACGACAGGGGGCGGGTGAGCAGTACTTC.

This chain links TRBV9 with TRBJ1-1; weak D call: TRBD1 (5 bases). Between the trimmed V and J ends, which lost 5 bases and 0 bases, there was a span of 14 bases. CDR1 and CDR2 from the germline V gene are SGDLS and YYNGEE. The CDR3 totals 15 residues. The chain's CDR3 is CASRGGGSLNTEAFF. The CDR3 nucleotides are TGTGCCAGCAGGGGGGGTGGCAGTCTGAACACTGAAGCTTTCTTT. Looking up the rest from reference TRBV9 and TRBJ1-1 gives the full variable domain: DSGVTQTPKHLITATGQRVTLRCSPRSGDLSVYWYQQSLDQGLQFLIQYYNGEERAKGNILERFSAQQFPDLHSELNLSSLELGDSALYFCASRGGGSLNTEAFFGQGTRLTVV.